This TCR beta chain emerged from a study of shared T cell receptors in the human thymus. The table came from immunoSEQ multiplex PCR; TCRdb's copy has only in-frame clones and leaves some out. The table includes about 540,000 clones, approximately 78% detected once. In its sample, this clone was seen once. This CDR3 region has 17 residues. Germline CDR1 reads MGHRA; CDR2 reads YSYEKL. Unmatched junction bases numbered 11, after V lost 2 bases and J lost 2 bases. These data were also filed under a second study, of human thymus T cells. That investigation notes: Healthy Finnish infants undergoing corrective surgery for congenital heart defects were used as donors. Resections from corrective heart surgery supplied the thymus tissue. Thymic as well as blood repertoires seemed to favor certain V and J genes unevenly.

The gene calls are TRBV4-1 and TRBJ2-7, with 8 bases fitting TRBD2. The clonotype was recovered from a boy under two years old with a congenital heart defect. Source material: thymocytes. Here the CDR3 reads CASSQYTGTSGAYEQYF. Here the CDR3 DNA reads TGCGCCAGCAGCCAATACACCGGGACTAGTGGGGCCTACGAGCAGTACTTC.